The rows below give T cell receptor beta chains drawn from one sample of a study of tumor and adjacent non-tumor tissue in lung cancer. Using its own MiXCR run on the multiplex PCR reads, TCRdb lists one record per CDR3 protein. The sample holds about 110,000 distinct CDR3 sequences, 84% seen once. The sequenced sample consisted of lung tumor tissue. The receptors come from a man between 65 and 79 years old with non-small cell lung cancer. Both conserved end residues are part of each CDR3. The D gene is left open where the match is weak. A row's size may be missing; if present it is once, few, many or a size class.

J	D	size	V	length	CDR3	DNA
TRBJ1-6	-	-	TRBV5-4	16	CARSPGCVLYNSPLHF	TGTGCCAGGAGCCCGGGGTGTGTCCTATATAATTCACCCCTCCACTTT
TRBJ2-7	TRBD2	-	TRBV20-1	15	CSLGEGLAGTYKQYF	TGCAGTCTTGGAGAAGGACTAGCGGGGACCTACAAGCAGTACTTC
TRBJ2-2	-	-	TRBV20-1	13	CSAREPRNGELFF	TGCAGTGCTAGAGAGCCGAGGAACGGGGAGCTGTTTTTT
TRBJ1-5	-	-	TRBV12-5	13	CTSVFDRNQPQHF	TGTACTAGTGTTTTTGACAGAAATCAGCCCCAGCATTTC
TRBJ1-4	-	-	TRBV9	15	CASSGPGVTNEKLFF	TGTGCCAGCAGCGGACCGGGGGTAACTAATGAAAAACTGTTTTTT
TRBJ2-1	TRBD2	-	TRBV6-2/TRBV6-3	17	CTGSYSLSGRATNEQFF	TGTACCGGCAGTTACTCGTTAAGCGGGAGGGCCACTAATGAGCAGTTCTTC
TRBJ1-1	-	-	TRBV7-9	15	CASTGLWGSNIEAFF	TGTGCCAGCACGGGACTCTGGGGTTCGAACATTGAAGCTTTCTTT
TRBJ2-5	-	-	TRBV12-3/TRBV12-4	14	CASSHFEYQETQHF	TGTGCCAGCAGTCACTTTGAGTACCAAGAGACCCAGCATTTC
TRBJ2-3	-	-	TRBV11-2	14	CASKGRRESDAQYF	TGTGCCAGCAAGGGTAGACGTGAGTCGGATGCGCAGTATTTT
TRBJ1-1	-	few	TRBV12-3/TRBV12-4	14	CVSSLSGGVTEAFF	TGTGTTAGCAGTCTCTCCGGGGGGGTCACTGAAGCTTTCTTT
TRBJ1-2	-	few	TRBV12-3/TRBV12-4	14	CASREQGWNYGYTF	TGTGCCAGCAGGGAGCAGGGATGGAACTATGGCTACACCTTC
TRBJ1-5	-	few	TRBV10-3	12	CATSGGDQPQHF	TGTGCCACGTCCGGGGGGGATCAGCCCCAGCATTTT
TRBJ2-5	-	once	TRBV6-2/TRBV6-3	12	CASSPQIKTQYF	TGTGCCAGCAGTCCCCAAATTAAGACGCAGTACTTC
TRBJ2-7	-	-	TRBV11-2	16	CASSPPDGTSTYEQYF	TGTGCCAGCAGCCCCCCCGACGGGACATCAACCTATGAGCAGTACTTC
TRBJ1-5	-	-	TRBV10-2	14	CASSWGRESQPRHF	TGCGCCAGCAGCTGGGGCAGGGAGAGCCAGCCCCGGCATTTT
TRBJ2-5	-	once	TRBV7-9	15	CASNLVMRGRETQYF	TGTGCCAGCAATTTAGTCATGAGGGGCCGAGAGACCCAGTACTTC
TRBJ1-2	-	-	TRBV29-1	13	CSVHQTVAYGYTF	TGCAGCGTTCACCAGACGGTAGCATATGGCTACACCTTC
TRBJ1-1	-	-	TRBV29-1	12	CSVLEAAGWAFF	TGCAGTGTCCTGGAGGCTGCGGGTTGGGCTTTCTTT
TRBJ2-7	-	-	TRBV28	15	CASSLWEFGSYEQYF	TGTGCCAGCAGTTTATGGGAGTTCGGGTCCTACGAACAGTACTTC
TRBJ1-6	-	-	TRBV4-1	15	CACCHTGPLQSPLHF	TGCGCCTGCTGCCATACAGGGCCCCTTCAGTCACCCCTCCACTTT
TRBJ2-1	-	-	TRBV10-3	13	CASLEEFVKEQFF	TGTGCATCTCTGGAAGAGTTTGTCAAAGAGCAGTTCTTC
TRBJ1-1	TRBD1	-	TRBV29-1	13	CSVWTGADTEAFF	TGCAGCGTCTGGACAGGGGCGGACACTGAAGCTTTCTTT